One T cell receptor (beta chain) is described in this entry. The source of the sample is a study of beta chain features in type 1 diabetes. V lost 4 bases, J lost 0 bases, and 12 bases lay in between. This CDR3 is 16 amino acids long. Germline-derived CDR1 and CDR2 are LNHDA and SQIVND (reference sequence). The isolated RNA, all of it, was reverse transcribed, so expressed TCRB transcripts were what got sequenced. Sequencing was performed with immunoSEQ multiplex PCR; in TCRdb, only in-frame clones are kept and a portion is missing. The sample lists some 150,000 clones, more than 9% occurring once. The clonotype originates from a man between 18 and 35 years old in good health. Sequencing was done on a sample of naive CD4+ T cells from blood. The chain recombines TRBV19 with TRBJ1-4; D might be TRBD1 (6 bases). In nucleotides, the CDR3 is TGTGCCAGTAGTAGAGGACAGCCCTCAACTAATGAAAAACTGTTTTTT. Amino acids: CASSRGQPSTNEKLFF. Full variable domain (rest looked up from reference TRBV19 and TRBJ1-4): DGGITQSPKYLFRKEGQNVTLSCEQNLNHDAMYWYRQDPGQGLRLIYYSQIVNDFQKGDIAEGYSVSREKKESFPLTVTSAQKNPTAFYLCASSRGQPSTNEKLFFGSGTQLSVL.